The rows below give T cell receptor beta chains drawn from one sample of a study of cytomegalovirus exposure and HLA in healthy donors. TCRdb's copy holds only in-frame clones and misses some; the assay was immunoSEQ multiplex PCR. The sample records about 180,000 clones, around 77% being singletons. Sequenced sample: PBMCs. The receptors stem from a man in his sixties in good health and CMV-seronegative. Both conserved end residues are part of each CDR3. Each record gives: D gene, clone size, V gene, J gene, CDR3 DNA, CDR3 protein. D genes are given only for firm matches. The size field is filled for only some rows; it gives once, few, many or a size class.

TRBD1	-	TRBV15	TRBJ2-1	TGTGCCACCAGCCCGACAGGGTGGGATCGTGAGCAGTTCTTC	CATSPTGWDREQFF
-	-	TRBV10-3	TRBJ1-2	TGTGCCATCAGTGAGCCCCATCATAGCCCCACCTATGGCTACACCTTC	CAISEPHHSPTYGYTF
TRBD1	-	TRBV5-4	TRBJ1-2	TGTGCCAGCAGGTCCACAGGGGGTTGGAGCTACACCTTC	CASRSTGGWSYTF
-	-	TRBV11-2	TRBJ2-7	TGTGCCAGCAGCTTAGATCCGGGGTACGAGCAGTACTTC	CASSLDPGYEQYF
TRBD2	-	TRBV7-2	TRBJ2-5	TGTGCCAGCAGCTTAGTAGGGACTAGCGGGACGAGACAAGAGACCCAGTACTTC	CASSLVGTSGTRQETQYF
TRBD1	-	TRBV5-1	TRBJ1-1	TGCGCCAGCAGCTTGGTTCCAGGGGGCCACGGTGAAGCTTTCTTT	CASSLVPGGHGEAFF
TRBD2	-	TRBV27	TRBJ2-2	TGTGCCAGCAAGCGGGGGCTAGCGGGTAACACCGGGGAGCTGTTTTTT	CASKRGLAGNTGELFF
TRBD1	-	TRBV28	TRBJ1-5	TGTGCCAGCTCCGGGACAGGGAATTTGCAAGATCAGCCCCAGCATTTT	CASSGTGNLQDQPQHF
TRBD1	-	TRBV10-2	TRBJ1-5	TGCGCCAGCAGTGAAGGCAGGGGGCACAAGCCCCAGCATTTT	CASSEGRGHKPQHF
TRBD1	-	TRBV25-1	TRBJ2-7	TGTGCCAGCAGTGATGACCACAGGGGGCTCTACGAGCAGTACTTC	CASSDDHRGLYEQYF
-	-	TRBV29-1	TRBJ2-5	TGCAGCGCGACAGGCAACCAAGAGACCCAGTACTTC	CSATGNQETQYF
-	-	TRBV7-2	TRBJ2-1	TGTGCCAGCAGCTTACGGGGAGGTGAGCAGTTCTTC	CASSLRGGEQFF
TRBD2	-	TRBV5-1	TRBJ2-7	TGCGCCAGCAGTCCTTCTAGCGGGAACGAGCAGTACTTC	CASSPSSGNEQYF
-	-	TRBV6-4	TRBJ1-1	TGTGCCAGCAGGTACAGGGAGAACACTGAAGCTTTCTTT	CASRYRENTEAFF
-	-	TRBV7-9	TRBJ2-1	TGTGCCAGCAGCTTCGGAAGGGGCACCTACAATGAGCAGTTCTTC	CASSFGRGTYNEQFF
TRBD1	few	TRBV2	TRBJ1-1	TGTGCCAGCAGTAGACAGGGGATGACTGAAGCTTTCTTT	CASSRQGMTEAFF
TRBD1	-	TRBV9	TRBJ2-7	TGTGCCAGCAGCGCCGGGGACAGGGTCGCCGAGCAGTACTTC	CASSAGDRVAEQYF
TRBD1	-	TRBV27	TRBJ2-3	TGTGCCAGCAGTTTCAACGCACCGGGACAGGCTTTCACAGATACGCAGTATTTT	CASSFNAPGQAFTDTQYF
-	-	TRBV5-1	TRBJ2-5	TGCGCCAGCAGCTTGGCCCGTAGCCAAGAGACCCAGTACTTC	CASSLARSQETQYF
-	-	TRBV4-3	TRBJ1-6	TGCGCCAGCAGCCAAGATCGGAATTCACCCCTCCACTTT	CASSQDRNSPLHF